This T cell receptor (beta chain) was found in a study of blood T cell repertoires in COVID-19 (TCRdb year 2020). As for the study more broadly: Samples covering the acute and convalescent phases of COVID-19 were provided by collaborators in the United States, Italy and Spain. A freely available public database, intended as a resource for researchers studying the immune response to SARS-CoV-2, is where the repertoires were released. The dataset comprised deeply sampled blood TCRbeta repertoires from subjects exposed to, actively infected with, or recovered from COVID-19. Where available, HLA class I and class II types were taken from metadata supplied by the sample provider and were not determined by assay-based typing. The samples were drawn from the first 160 participants of the ongoing ImmuneRACE study and from some 1,300 subjects provided by 6 global collaborators. Nearly every sample came with metadata listing a de-identified subject ID, COVID-19 status, age in years and sex. The prospective study material was composed of cDNA or gDNA derived from T cells, B-cell-depleted T cells, or PBMCs. Overall results and qualifications from the work: Clinical and demographic metadata were provided uncurated, with the amount varying by source and participant.

The immunoSEQ Assay, a bias-controlled multiplex PCR, was used to amplify TCRbeta CDR3 regions from genomic DNA. Per the source publication's procedure: Within the assay, amplification of reference gene primers was used to estimate how many nucleated cells each sample contained. Sequence reads were collapsed and filtered to measure the absolute abundance of every unique TCRbeta CDR3 rearrangement. For each sample, productive Simpson clonality was calculated as the square root of Simpson's diversity index over productive rearrangements. In TCRdb, the immuneACCESS table is reduced to in-frame sequences with V and J assigned. These tables do not hold every clone; where another copy was compared, an unresolved V gene accounts for under half, and the others remain unexplained. D and trimming were read from the DNA, whereas the V and J calls and clone size are those reported in that table. Recorded for this sample are hundreds of thousands of clones; approximately 90% of them occurred a single time. The top ten clones comprise 9.5% of the sample.

This clone turned up a few times. No cognate antigen has been identified for it. There are no base qualities to consult, and no much larger clone falls within one base. The identical CDR3 is also encoded by other nucleotide sequences in the sample. In the prospective study, participants were 18 to 89 years old, resided in about two dozen geographic areas of the United States, and were enrolled through a virtual design. To assign participants to cohorts, the prospective study relied on clinical history that participants themselves reported in a screening survey and a study questionnaire. Recovered participants in ImmuneRACE Cohort 3 were defined as having two consecutive negative NP/OP PCR tests, clearance from a healthcare professional, or resolution of symptoms. In the prospective study, mobile phlebotomists collected whole blood, serum and a nasopharyngeal or oropharyngeal swab from each participant. Additional blood draws and questionnaires over an approximately two-month period could optionally be provided by prospective study participants. Before DNA extraction, prospective study blood samples were shipped either frozen or at room temperature.

The trim is 0 bases for V and 1 base for J, with a gap of 4 bases between the germline ends. The CDR3, from cysteine to phenylalanine, totals 13 residues. Only the CDR3 region is kept as DNA, spanning 39 bases read in frame from base 1. The germline V gene yields SGHRS for CDR1 and YFSETQ for CDR2. Sequences were obtained from PBMCs or T cells enriched from blood (not recorded which). This receptor was identified in a woman in her forties who had recovered from COVID-19. This chain is built from TRBV5-1 and TRBJ1-1; no D segment can be confidently identified. The CDR3 in this case is CASSLAGNTEAFF. In nucleotides, the sequence is TGCGCCAGCAGCTTGGCAGGGAACACTGAAGCTTTCTTT.